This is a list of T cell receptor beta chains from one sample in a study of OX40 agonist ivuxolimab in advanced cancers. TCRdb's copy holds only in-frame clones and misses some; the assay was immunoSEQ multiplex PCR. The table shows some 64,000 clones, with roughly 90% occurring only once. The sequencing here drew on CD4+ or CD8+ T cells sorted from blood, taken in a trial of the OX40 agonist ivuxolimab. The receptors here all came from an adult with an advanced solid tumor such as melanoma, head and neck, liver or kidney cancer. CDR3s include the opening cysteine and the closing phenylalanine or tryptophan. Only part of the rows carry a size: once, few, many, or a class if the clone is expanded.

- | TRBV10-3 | CAISESGLAGANQETQYF
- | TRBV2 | CASSWGYNEQFF
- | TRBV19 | CASSTSPLYEQYF
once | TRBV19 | CASSMLGTAGELFF
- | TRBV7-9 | CASSLLAVHNEQFF
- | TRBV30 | CAWNGQFNTEAFF
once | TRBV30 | CAWSVGAGVDEQFF
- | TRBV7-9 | CASSYQGAPLDTQYF
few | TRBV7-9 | CASSSNRNMNTEAFF
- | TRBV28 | CASSLSIWETQYF
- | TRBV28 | CASSLLAENIQYF
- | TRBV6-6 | CASSYSGYEQFF
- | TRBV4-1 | CASSQVGNSPLHF
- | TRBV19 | CASSLGNDYGYTF
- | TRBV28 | CASRRTGRSNQPQHF
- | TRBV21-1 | CASTPPPARTPGNTIYF
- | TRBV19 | CASSIMEGVGNEQFF
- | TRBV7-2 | CASSLAVYSNQPQHF
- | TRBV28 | CASSDIGWPQHF